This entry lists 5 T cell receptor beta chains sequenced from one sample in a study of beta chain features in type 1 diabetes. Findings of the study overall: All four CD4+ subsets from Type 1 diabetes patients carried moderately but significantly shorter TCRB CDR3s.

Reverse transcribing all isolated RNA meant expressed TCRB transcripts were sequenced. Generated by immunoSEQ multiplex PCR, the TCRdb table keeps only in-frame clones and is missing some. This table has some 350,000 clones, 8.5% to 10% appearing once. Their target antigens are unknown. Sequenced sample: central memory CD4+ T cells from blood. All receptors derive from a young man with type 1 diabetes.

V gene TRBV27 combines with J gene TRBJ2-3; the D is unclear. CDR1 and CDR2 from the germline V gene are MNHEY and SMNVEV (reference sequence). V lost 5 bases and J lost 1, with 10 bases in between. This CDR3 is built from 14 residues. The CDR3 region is CASSPLDRTDTQYF. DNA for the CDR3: TGTGCCAGCAGTCCCCTTGACCGCACAGATACGCAGTATTTT.

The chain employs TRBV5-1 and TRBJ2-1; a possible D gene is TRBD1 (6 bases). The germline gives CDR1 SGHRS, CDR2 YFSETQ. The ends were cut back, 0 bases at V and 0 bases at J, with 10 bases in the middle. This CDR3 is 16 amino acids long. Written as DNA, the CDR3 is TGCGCCAGCAGCTTGGGCCAGGGGAACTCCTACAATGAGCAGTTCTTC. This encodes CASSLGQGNSYNEQFF.

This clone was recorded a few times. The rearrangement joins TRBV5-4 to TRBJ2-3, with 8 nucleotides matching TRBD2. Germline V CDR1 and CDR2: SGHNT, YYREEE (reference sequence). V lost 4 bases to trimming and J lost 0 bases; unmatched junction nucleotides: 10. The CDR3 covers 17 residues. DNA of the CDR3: TGTGCCAGCAGCGCAAAGGGCGGCGGGAGGAGCACAGATACGCAGTATTTT. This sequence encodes CASSAKGGGRSTDTQYF.

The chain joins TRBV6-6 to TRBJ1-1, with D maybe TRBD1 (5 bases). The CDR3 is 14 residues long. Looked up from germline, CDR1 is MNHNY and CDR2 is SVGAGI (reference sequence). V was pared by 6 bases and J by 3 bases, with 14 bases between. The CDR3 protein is CASSQQTAYTEAFF. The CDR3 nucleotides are TGTGCCAGCAGCCAACAGACAGCTTACACTGAAGCTTTCTTT.

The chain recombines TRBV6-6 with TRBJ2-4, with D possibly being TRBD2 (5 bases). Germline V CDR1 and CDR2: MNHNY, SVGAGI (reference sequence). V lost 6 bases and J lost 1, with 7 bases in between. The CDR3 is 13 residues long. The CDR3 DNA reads TGTGCCAGCAGCCGGGGTGCCAAAAACATTCAGTACTTC. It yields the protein CASSRGAKNIQYF.